These 31 T cell receptor beta chains were all obtained from the same sample, sequenced in a study of blood T cell repertoires in COVID-19. Clones were read by immunoSEQ multiplex PCR, and TCRdb kept only the in-frame ones, dropping some. The table shows over 110,000 clones, with about 87% occurring only once. The material sequenced was peripheral blood. The receptors were gathered from a human donor in a cohort sampled during active COVID-19.

The V gene is TRBV9, the J gene TRBJ2-1; tentatively, D is TRBD2 (7 bases). Germline CDR1 and CDR2: SGDLS and YYNGEE. The CDR3 consists of 17 residues. V lost 1 base, J lost 4 bases, and 18 bases lay in between. The CDR3 nucleotides are TGTGCCAGCAGCGTAAGTGGGGGGGCCCCGCCTTACAATGAGCAGTTCTTC. As protein: CASSVSGGAPPYNEQFF.

This clone was observed once. This chain uses TRBV12-3 or TRBV12-4 with TRBJ1-5; D perhaps matches TRBD1 (6 bases). The CDR3 sequence is 12 residues long. Trimming stripped 6 bases from V and 4 bases from J, with 7 bases between. The CDR3 DNA is TGTGCCAGCAGCAGGGGTAATCAGCCCCAGCATTTT. Translation gives CASSRGNQPQHF.

The rearrangement joins TRBV5-1 to TRBJ1-2, with 8 bases that match TRBD1. The CDR3 sequence is 15 residues long. The J segment lost 6 bases and the V segment lost 4 bases, leaving 11 bases of the junction unmatched. Germline CDR1 reads SGHRS; CDR2 reads YFSETQ. CDR3 DNA: TGCGCCAGCAGCCCTGGCAGGACAGGGACCCATGGCTACACCTTC. Residues: CASSPGRTGTHGYTF.

This clone was recorded only once. V is TRBV25-1 and J is TRBJ1-6, with 8 bases aligning to TRBD1. CDR1 is MGHDK and CDR2 is SYGVNS in the germline V gene. This CDR3 comprises 14 residues. The trim removed 6 bases at V and 7 bases at J, leaving 5 bases unmatched. CDR3 region: CASSPTGDNSPLHF. The CDR3 DNA is TGTGCCAGCAGCCCGACAGGGGACAATTCACCCCTCCACTTT.

This clone was seen more than once but under ten times. The chain recombines TRBV9 with TRBJ1-6; D is ambiguous. Looked up from germline, CDR1 is SGDLS and CDR2 is YYNGEE. V gave up 0 bases and J gave up 10 bases, with 8 bases separating them. The CDR3 has 13 amino acids. The chain's CDR3 is CASSVGERSPLHF. The CDR3 DNA follows: TGTGCCAGCAGCGTAGGAGAGCGATCACCCCTCCACTTT.

This chain uses TRBV15 with TRBJ1-1; D possibly corresponds to TRBD1 (5 bases). The CDR3 runs to 20 residues. The V gene lost 2 bases and the J gene lost 1 base, with 26 bases spanning the gap. CDR1 LNHNV and CDR2 YYDKDF come from the germline V gene (reference sequence). CDR3: CATSRTPPGRVGVRNTEAFF. The CDR3 nucleotides are TGTGCCACCAGCAGAACCCCCCCAGGGAGGGTAGGAGTGCGGAACACTGAAGCTTTCTTT.

The chain joins TRBV29-1 to TRBJ2-7, with D unclear. There are 11 residues in the CDR3. Germline-derived CDR1 and CDR2 are SQVTM and ANQGSEA. Trimming left V 7 bases short and J 0 bases short, with 7 bases between. The CDR3 region is CSATASYEQYF. The CDR3 DNA is TGCAGCGCTACAGCCTCCTACGAGCAGTACTTC.

The rearrangement uses TRBV5-1 and TRBJ2-4, with 10 bases that match TRBD1. The CDR3 spans 15 residues. Per the germline V gene, CDR1 is SGHRS and CDR2 is YFSETQ. J lost 5 bases, V lost 4 bases, and 6 bases had no gene match. The CDR3 coding sequence is TGCGCCAGCAGCCCCCTTGGGACAGGGGAAAACATTCAGTACTTC. Translating gives CASSPLGTGENIQYF.

The V gene is TRBV9, the J gene TRBJ2-1, with 11 positions matching TRBD2. Per the germline V gene, CDR1 is SGDLS and CDR2 is YYNGEE. J was trimmed by 4 bases and V by 2 bases; bases with no gene match: 2. The CDR3 runs to 15 residues. CDR3 region: CASSVSGGDYNEQFF. The CDR3 coding sequence is TGTGCCAGCAGCGTTAGCGGGGGGGATTACAATGAGCAGTTCTTC.

This rearrangement joins TRBV6-5 to TRBJ2-3; perhaps TRBD2 as D (6 bases). Germline loops: CDR1 MNHEY, CDR2 SVGAGI. The CDR3 is made up of 15 amino acids. Trimming removed 8 bases at V and 4 bases at J, with 19 bases between. In nucleotides, the CDR3 is TGTGCCAGCGGGGGAGTCACCGGGGGTGCAGATACGCAGTATTTT. Residues: CASGGVTGGADTQYF.

The genes are TRBV11-3 and TRBJ2-2, with unresolved D. With 5 bases removed from V and 4 bases from J, the gap between germline ends came to 8 bases. The CDR3 runs 13 residues. The V gene's germline CDR1 is SGHNT and CDR2 YENEEA. The CDR3, as DNA: TGTGCCAGCAGCCCCGGCGGCACCGGGGAGCTGTTTTTT. Its protein product is CASSPGGTGELFF.

The chain has TRBV6-6 and TRBJ2-5; maybe TRBD2 (6 bases). V lost 5 bases and J lost 4, with 23 bases in between. Germline assignment: CDR1 MNHNY and CDR2 SVGAGI (reference sequence). The CDR3 is 17 amino acids. The CDR3 nucleotides are TGTGCCAGCAGTCCCCAAGGGAGGAGGGGTCAGTTAGAGACCCAGTACTTC. It encodes CASSPQGRRGQLETQYF.

This clone occurred a few times. The chain couples TRBV4-2 to TRBJ2-7, with a tentative D call TRBD1 (6 bases). Germline V lookup: CDR1 LGHNA, CDR2 YNFKEQ. V dropped 2 bases and J dropped 2 bases, with 16 bases sitting between them. This CDR3 is 16 amino acids long. CDR3 sequence (DNA): TGTGCCAGCAGCCAAACGGGGCAGGGGATTGCCTACGAGCAGTACTTC. Its translation: CASSQTGQGIAYEQYF.

V and J are TRBV4-3 and TRBJ1-1, with D possibly TRBD1 on 5 matching bases. This CDR3 region has 15 residues. Germline V gene lookup returns CDR1 LGHNA and CDR2 YSLEER. Trimming pared 1 base from V and 0 bases from J, leaving 9 bases between. The CDR3 sequence is CASSQGSTVNTEAFF. CDR3 DNA: TGCGCCAGCAGCCAAGGATCGACAGTGAACACTGAAGCTTTCTTT.

This clone was picked up one time. The chain recombines TRBV5-6 with TRBJ1-2; TRBD1 matches 7 bases. J gave up 4 bases and V 6 bases, and 9 bases lay outside the gene matches. The CDR3 totals 14 residues. The germline V gene encodes CDR1 SGHDT and CDR2 YYEEEE. CDR3 sequence reads: CASIWGQIPYGYTF. The DNA of the CDR3 is TGTGCCAGCATCTGGGGACAGATACCCTATGGCTACACCTTC.

The chain employs TRBV11-2 and TRBJ1-5, with D uncertain. The CDR3 is 13 amino acids. V lost 5 bases and J lost 6, with 11 bases in between. In germline, CDR1 is SGHAT, CDR2 FQNNGV. For the CDR3, the DNA is TGTGCCAGCAGCGAGGGTACCGTTCAGCCCCAGCATTTT. Amino acid sequence: CASSEGTVQPQHF. The full variable domain, rest sourced from reference TRBV11-2 and TRBJ1-5, is EAGVAQSPRYKIIEKRQSVAFWCNPISGHATLYWYQQILGQGPKLLIQFQNNGVVDDSQLPKDRFSAERLKGVDSTLKIQPAKLEDSAVYLCASSEGTVQPQHFGDGTRLSIL.

This chain uses TRBV6-5 with TRBJ1-5, with 9 bases that match TRBD1. CDR1 and CDR2 from the germline V gene are MNHEY and SVGAGI. V lost 5 bases and J lost 5; bases outside the gene matches: 1. CDR3 length: 13 residues. The CDR3 bases are TGTGCCAGCAGTAGGACAGGGGATCAGCCCCAGCATTTT. Encoded protein: CASSRTGDQPQHF.

A few counts support this clone. V is TRBV5-6 and J is TRBJ1-6; 7 bases map to TRBD1. The CDR3 contains 15 residues. Germline V gene sequence: CDR1 SGHDT, CDR2 YYEEEE. Trimming at V came to 3 bases and at J to 5 bases, leaving 5 bases not matched to a gene. The CDR3 sequence is CASSWGQPNNSPLHF. The CDR3 nucleotides read TGTGCCAGCAGCTGGGGACAGCCAAATAATTCACCCCTCCACTTT.

J is TRBJ2-1 and V is TRBV6-5; 12 bases are shared with TRBD2. Germline assignment: CDR1 MNHEY and CDR2 SVGAGI. The trim removed 0 bases at V and 6 bases at J, leaving 3 bases unmatched. The CDR3 spans 16 residues. The chain's CDR3 is CASSYSTSGGTNEQFF. The CDR3 DNA sequence: TGTGCCAGCAGTTACTCTACTAGCGGGGGGACCAATGAGCAGTTCTTC.

This chain uses TRBV6-5 with TRBJ2-1; possible D gene TRBD2, 6 bases. The CDR3 is 15 amino acids. V was cut by 3 bases and J by 8 bases, with 17 bases left in between. CDR1 is MNHEY, CDR2 SVGAGI, per germline. CDR3 bases: TGTGCCAGCAGTTATCAAGGCGGGGTTCACCATGAGCAGTTCTTC. It codes for CASSYQGGVHHEQFF.

The chain carries TRBV27 and TRBJ1-4; D may be TRBD1 (5 bases). Germline V gives CDR1 MNHEY, CDR2 SMNVEV (reference sequence). The CDR3 is 13 amino acids. V was pared by 7 bases and J by 10 bases, with 16 bases between. CDR3 sequence: CASTLGWGGKLFF. The CDR3 nucleotides are TGTGCCAGCACCCTAGGCTGGGGGGGAAAACTGTTTTTT.

CDR3 sequence: CASSPGTGGYSNQPQHF. The CDR3 region has the DNA TGCGCCAGCAGCCCCGGGACAGGGGGGTATAGCAATCAGCCCCAGCATTTT. The chain carries TRBV5-1 and TRBJ1-5; 11 bases align to TRBD1. Trimming took 4 bases from V and 0 from J; bases not matched to a gene: 6. Germline CDR1 is SGHRS and CDR2 is YFSETQ. The CDR3 sequence is 17 residues long.

V usage is TRBV4-1 and J usage is TRBJ2-1; 14 nucleotides match TRBD2. V shed 3 bases and J 10 bases; nucleotides not matched to a gene: 8. CDR1 and CDR2 (germline): MGHRA, YSYEKL. This CDR3 region has 16 residues. The CDR3 DNA reads TGCGCCAGCAGCCATCCCGGGACTAGCGGGGGAGAAGAGCAGTTCTTC. This sequence encodes CASSHPGTSGGEEQFF.

This clone is a singleton in its sample. The V gene is TRBV4-2, the J gene TRBJ1-3; D not resolved. V was trimmed by 0 bases and J by 5 bases, leaving 8 bases between them. The V gene's germline CDR1 is LGHNA and CDR2 YNFKEQ. The CDR3 has 14 residues. The CDR3 DNA sequence: TGTGCCAGCAGCCAAGATCGCGGGAGAAACACCATATATTTT. Protein: CASSQDRGRNTIYF.

V gene TRBV15 combines with J gene TRBJ1-2, with 10 bases aligning to TRBD1. V dropped 8 bases and J dropped 5; count of bases not matched to a gene: 2. Germline V lookup: CDR1 LNHNV, CDR2 YYDKDF (reference sequence). The CDR3 contains 12 residues. The CDR3 DNA follows: TGTGCCACCGGGACAGGGGCATATGGCTACACCTTC. Translation: CATGTGAYGYTF.

The chain links TRBV6-5 to TRBJ1-2; 8 bases fit TRBD1. Germline-derived CDR1 and CDR2 are MNHEY and SVGAGI. CDR3 length equals 14 residues. Trimming removed 5 bases from V and 6 bases from J; junction bases left unmatched: 8. CDR3 loop: CASSRTGHGDGYTF. The DNA of the CDR3 is TGTGCCAGCAGTAGGACAGGGCATGGCGATGGCTACACCTTC.

The chain is built from TRBV10-3 and TRBJ1-5, with D perhaps matching TRBD1 (6 bases). Germline-derived CDR1 and CDR2 are ENHRY and SYGVKD. The CDR3 runs 14 residues. The V end was cut by 3 bases, the J end by 7 bases, with 13 bases between. CDR3 nucleotides: TGTGCCATCAGTGACGCAGGGGAGGGACAGCCCCAGCATTTT. Translation gives CAISDAGEGQPQHF.

The chain joins TRBV11-2 to TRBJ2-7; D might be TRBD2 (5 bases). The V gene lost 1 base and the J gene lost 4 bases, with 11 bases spanning the gap. CDR3 length equals 14 residues. Germline lookup yields CDR1 SGHAT and CDR2 FQNNGV. In DNA, the CDR3 is TGTGCCAGCAGCTTAGGGATCGGGGAGTACGAGCAGTACTTC. Translation: CASSLGIGEYEQYF.

This chain links TRBV9 with TRBJ2-1; TRBD1 matches at 9 bases. V shed 4 bases and J 4 bases; nucleotides not matched to a gene: 6. The CDR3 runs to 15 residues. Germline CDR1 is SGDLS and CDR2 is YYNGEE. The DNA for the CDR3 is TGTGCCAGCAGCATCGCCGGGACAGGGTACAATGAGCAGTTCTTC. It yields the protein CASSIAGTGYNEQFF.

The genes are TRBV30 and TRBJ1-6, with D maybe TRBD1 (5 bases). This CDR3 is 14 amino acids long. Trimming removed 0 bases at V and 10 bases at J, with 13 bases between. Germline CDR1 GTSNPN, CDR2 SVGIG (reference sequence). The CDR3 DNA is TGTGCCTGGAGTGTGGGGGGAGGCGGATCACCCCTCCACTTT. Protein: CAWSVGGGGSPLHF.

This clone was observed once. J is TRBJ2-7 and V is TRBV6-5; 7 positions agree with TRBD1. The CDR3 consists of 12 residues. Germline trimming cut 5 bases from V and 6 bases from J; bases unmatched to any gene: 4. Germline CDR1 MNHEY, CDR2 SVGAGI. CDR3 protein: CASSRRDSEQYF. DNA of the CDR3: TGTGCCAGCAGTCGCCGGGACAGCGAGCAGTACTTC.